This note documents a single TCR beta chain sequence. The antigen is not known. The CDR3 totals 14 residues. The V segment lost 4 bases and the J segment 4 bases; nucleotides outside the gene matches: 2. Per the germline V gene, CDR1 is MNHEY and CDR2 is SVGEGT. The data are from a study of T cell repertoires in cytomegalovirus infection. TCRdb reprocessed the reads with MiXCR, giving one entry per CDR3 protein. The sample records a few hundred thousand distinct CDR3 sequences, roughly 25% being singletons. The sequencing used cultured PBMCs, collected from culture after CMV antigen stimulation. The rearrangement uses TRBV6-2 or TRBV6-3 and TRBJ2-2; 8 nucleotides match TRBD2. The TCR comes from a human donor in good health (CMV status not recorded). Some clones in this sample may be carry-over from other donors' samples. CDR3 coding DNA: TGTGCCAGCAGTTCCGCGGGGGGCACCGGGGAGCTGTTTTTT. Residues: CASSSAGGTGELFF.